These 8 T cell receptor beta chains came from one sample sequenced in a study of CD4 T cells in relation to SARS-CoV-2 and coronaviruses. The table came from immunoSEQ multiplex PCR; TCRdb's copy has only in-frame clones and leaves some out. The sample has some 65,000 clones, 87% seen once. CD4+ T cells from unexposed donors were obtained before the COVID-19 pandemic (2011-2018). The sequenced sample was memory CD4+ T cells from PBMCs. These receptor sequences come from a human donor in good health.

In the case of this clone: This same CDR3 is encoded by further DNA sequences in the sample. The chain employs TRBV3-1 (or the pseudogene TRBV3-2) and TRBJ1-3; D unresolved. The germline gives CDR1 LGHDT, CDR2 YNNKEL (reference sequence). This CDR3 is 12 amino acids long. Trimming left V 1 base short and J 4 bases short, with 2 bases between. DNA for the CDR3: TGTGCCAGCAGCCAAGGGGGAAACACCATATATTTT. Amino acid sequence: CASSQGGNTIYF.

V usage is TRBV5-1 and J usage is TRBJ2-5; 7 nucleotides line up with TRBD1. The CDR3 is 17 amino acids. The J segment lost 4 bases and the V segment lost 0 bases, leaving 12 bases of the junction unmatched. The germline V gene encodes CDR1 SGHRS and CDR2 YFSETQ. DNA of the CDR3: TGCGCCAGCAGCTTGGGGGGAGCGACAGGGATAGGAGAGACCCAGTACTTC. Translating it yields CASSLGGATGIGETQYF.

This chain connects TRBV5-1 to TRBJ2-7; D might be TRBD1 or TRBD2, each matching 5 bases. The CDR3 loop spans 14 amino acids. The germline V and J ends were trimmed by 0 bases and 2 bases, with 9 bases remaining between them. Germline CDR1 is SGHRS and CDR2 is YFSETQ. The CDR3: CASSLAVGPYEQYF. The CDR3 region has the DNA TGCGCCAGCAGCTTGGCTGTGGGACCCTACGAGCAGTACTTC.

This clone was seen only a few times. V gene TRBV7-9 combines with J gene TRBJ1-6; 7 bases agree with TRBD1. After removal of 3 bases from V and 10 bases from J, the junction contained 9 bases not matched to a gene. The V gene's germline CDR1 is SEHNR and CDR2 FQNEAQ (reference sequence). The CDR3 length is 15 residues. The CDR3: CASSLVRTGDSPLHF. CDR3 nucleotides: TGTGCCAGCAGCTTGGTCCGGACAGGAGACTCACCCCTCCACTTT. Variable domain in full (rest from reference TRBV7-9 and TRBJ1-6): DTGVSQNPRHKITKRGQNVTFRCDPISEHNRLYWYRQTLGQGPEFLTYFQNEAQLEKSRLLSDRFSAERPKGSFSTLEIQRTEQGDSAMYLCASSLVRTGDSPLHFGNGTRLTVT.

The rearrangement links TRBV4-3 to TRBJ1-4; 9 bases line up with TRBD1. CDR3 length: 17 amino acids. Germline V gene sequence: CDR1 LGHNA, CDR2 YSLEER. With 3 bases clipped from V and 8 bases from J, the junction kept 13 bases outside the gene matches. For the CDR3, the DNA is TGCGCCAGCAGCCATCTCTCCCGGGACAGGGTTGGGGAAAAACTGTTTTTT. Translated, it gives CASSHLSRDRVGEKLFF.

The V call is TRBV2, the J call TRBJ2-1; D gene unclear. This CDR3 has 17 amino acids. V was pared by 0 bases and J by 3 bases, with 15 bases between. Germline assignment: CDR1 SNHLY and CDR2 FYNNEI. The CDR3 DNA sequence: TGTGCCAGCAGTGAAGCGCCCCCCATGGTGGGCTACAATGAGCAGTTCTTC. The encoded protein is CASSEAPPMVGYNEQFF.

The chain is built from TRBV7-3 and TRBJ2-3, with D perhaps TRBD2 (6 bases). With 3 bases removed from V and 3 bases from J, the gap between germline ends came to 7 bases. From germline, CDR1 is SGHTA and CDR2 FQGTGA. CDR3 length: 13 residues. The CDR3 reads CASSFSGTDTQYF. The CDR3 DNA reads as TGTGCCAGCAGCTTTAGCGGTACAGATACGCAGTATTTT.

This chain connects TRBV9 to TRBJ2-7, with TRBD1 identical over 8 bases. The germline V gene encodes CDR1 SGDLS and CDR2 YYNGEE. This CDR3 contains 15 residues. V was clipped by 2 bases and J by 2 bases; unmatched bases: 6. This chain's CDR3 is CASSVATGAAYEQYF. The CDR3 DNA follows: TGTGCCAGCAGCGTCGCGACAGGGGCCGCCTACGAGCAGTACTTC. The whole variable domain, remainder taken from reference TRBV9 and TRBJ2-7, is DSGVTQTPKHLITATGQRVTLRCSPRSGDLSVYWYQQSLDQGLQFLIQYYNGEERAKGNILERFSAQQFPDLHSELNLSSLELGDSALYFCASSVATGAAYEQYFGPGTRLTVT.